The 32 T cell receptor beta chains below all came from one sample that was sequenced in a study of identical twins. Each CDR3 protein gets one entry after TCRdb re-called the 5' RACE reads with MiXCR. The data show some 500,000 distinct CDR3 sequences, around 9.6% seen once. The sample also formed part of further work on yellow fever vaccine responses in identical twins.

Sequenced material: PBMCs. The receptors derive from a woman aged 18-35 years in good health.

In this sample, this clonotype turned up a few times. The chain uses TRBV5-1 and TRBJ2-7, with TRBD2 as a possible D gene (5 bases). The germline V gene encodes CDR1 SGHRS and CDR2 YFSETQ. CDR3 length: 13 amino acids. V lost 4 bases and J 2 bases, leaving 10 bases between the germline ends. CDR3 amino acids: CASSPGMPYEQYF. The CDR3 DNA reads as TGCGCCAGCAGCCCGGGGATGCCCTACGAGCAGTACTTC.

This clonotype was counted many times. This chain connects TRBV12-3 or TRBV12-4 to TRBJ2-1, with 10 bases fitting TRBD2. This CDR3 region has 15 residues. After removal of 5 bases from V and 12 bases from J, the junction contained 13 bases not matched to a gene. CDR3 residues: CASSPELAGRGGQFF. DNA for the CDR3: TGTGCCAGCAGTCCGGAACTAGCGGGAAGGGGGGGGCAGTTCTTC.

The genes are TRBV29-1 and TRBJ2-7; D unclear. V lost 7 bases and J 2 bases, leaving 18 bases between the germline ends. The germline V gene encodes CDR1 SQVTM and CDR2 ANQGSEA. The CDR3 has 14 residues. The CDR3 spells CSALRTRPPYEQYF. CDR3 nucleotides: TGCAGCGCCCTTAGGACCCGGCCCCCCTACGAGCAGTACTTC.

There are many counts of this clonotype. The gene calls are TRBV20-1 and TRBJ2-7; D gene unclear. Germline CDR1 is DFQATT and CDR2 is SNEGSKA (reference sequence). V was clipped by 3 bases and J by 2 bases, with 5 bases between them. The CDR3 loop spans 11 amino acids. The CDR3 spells CSASATYEQYF. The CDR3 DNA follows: TGCAGTGCTAGCGCGACCTACGAGCAGTACTTC.

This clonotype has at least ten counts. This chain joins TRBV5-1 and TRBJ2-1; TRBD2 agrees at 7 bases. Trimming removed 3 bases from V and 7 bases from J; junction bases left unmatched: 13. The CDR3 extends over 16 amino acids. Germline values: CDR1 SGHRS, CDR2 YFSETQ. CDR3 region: CASSWRREGLVNEQFF. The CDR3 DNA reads TGCGCCAGCAGCTGGCGTAGGGAGGGCCTGGTGAATGAGCAGTTCTTC.

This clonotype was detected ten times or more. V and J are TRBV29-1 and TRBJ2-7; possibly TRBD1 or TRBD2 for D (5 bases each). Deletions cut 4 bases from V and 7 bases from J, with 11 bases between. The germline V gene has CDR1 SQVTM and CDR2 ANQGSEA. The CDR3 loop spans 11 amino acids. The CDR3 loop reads CSVGVWGEQYF. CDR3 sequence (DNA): TGCAGCGTTGGCGTATGGGGGGAGCAGTACTTC.

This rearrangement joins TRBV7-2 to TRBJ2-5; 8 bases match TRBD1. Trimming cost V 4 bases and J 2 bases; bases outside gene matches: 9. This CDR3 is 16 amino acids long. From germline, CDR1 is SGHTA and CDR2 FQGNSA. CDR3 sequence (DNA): TGTGCCAGCAGCTCGGGCAGGGGGCGCGGGCAAGAGACCCAGTACTTC. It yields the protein CASSSGRGRGQETQYF. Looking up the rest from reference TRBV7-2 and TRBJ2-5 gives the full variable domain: GAGVSQSPSNKVTEKGKDVELRCDPISGHTALYWYRQSLGQGLEFLIYFQGNSAPDKSGLPSDRFSAERTGGSVSTLTIQRTQQEDSAVYLCASSSGRGRGQETQYFGPGTRLLVL.

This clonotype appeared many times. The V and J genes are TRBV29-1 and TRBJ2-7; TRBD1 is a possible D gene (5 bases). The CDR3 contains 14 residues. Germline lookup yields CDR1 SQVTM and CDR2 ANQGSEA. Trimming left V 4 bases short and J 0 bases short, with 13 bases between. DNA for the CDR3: TGCAGCGTTGGAGACAGACTCTACTCCTACGAGCAGTACTTC. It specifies CSVGDRLYSYEQYF.

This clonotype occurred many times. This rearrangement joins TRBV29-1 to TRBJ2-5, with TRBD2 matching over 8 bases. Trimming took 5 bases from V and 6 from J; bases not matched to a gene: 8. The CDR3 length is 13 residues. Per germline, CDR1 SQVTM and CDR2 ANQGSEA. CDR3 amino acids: CSVRTSQKQTQYF. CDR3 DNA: TGCAGCGTTCGGACTAGCCAGAAGCAGACCCAGTACTTC.

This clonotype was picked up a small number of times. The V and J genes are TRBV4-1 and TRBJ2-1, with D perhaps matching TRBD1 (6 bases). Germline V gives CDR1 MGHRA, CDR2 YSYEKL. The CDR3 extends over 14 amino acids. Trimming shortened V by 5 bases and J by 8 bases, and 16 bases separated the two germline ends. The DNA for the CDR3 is TGCGCCAGCAGCATACGGGACATGTCATATGAGCAGTTCTTC. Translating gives CASSIRDMSYEQFF.

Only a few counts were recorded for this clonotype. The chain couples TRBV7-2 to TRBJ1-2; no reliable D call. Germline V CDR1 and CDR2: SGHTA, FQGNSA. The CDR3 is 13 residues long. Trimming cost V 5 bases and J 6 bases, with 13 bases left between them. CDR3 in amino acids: CASSRDPKNGYTF. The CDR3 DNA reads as TGTGCCAGCAGCAGGGATCCGAAAAATGGCTACACCTTC.

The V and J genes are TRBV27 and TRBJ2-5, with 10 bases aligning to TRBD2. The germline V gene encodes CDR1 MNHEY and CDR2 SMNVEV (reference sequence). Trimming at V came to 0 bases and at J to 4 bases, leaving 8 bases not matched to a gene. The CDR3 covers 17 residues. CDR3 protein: CASSLSSSAGGGETQYF. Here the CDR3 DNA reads TGTGCCAGCAGTTTATCCTCCTCAGCGGGAGGGGGAGAGACCCAGTACTTC.

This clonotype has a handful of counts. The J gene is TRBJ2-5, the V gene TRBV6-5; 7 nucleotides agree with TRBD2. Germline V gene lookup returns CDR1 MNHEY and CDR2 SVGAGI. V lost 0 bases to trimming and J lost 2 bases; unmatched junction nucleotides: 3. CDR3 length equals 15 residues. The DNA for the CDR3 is TGTGCCAGCAGTTACTCGGGGGGGTTACAAGAGACCCAGTACTTC. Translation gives CASSYSGGLQETQYF.

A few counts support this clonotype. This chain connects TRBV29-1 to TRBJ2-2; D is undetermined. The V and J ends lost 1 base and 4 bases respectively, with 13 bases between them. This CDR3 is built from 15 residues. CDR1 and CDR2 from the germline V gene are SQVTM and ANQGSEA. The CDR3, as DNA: TGCAGCGTTGAAGGGGCGAAAGGTCCCACCGGGGAGCTGTTTTTT. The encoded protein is CSVEGAKGPTGELFF.

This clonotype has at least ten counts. CDR3 region: CASRRDRETQYF. CDR3 in DNA: TGTGCCAGCAGGCGGGACCGGGAGACCCAGTACTTC. The chain combines TRBV2 with TRBJ2-5; possible D gene TRBD2, 6 bases. Per the germline V gene, CDR1 is SNHLY and CDR2 is FYNNEI. V gave up 6 bases and J gave up 5 bases, with 10 bases separating them. CDR3 size: 12 residues.

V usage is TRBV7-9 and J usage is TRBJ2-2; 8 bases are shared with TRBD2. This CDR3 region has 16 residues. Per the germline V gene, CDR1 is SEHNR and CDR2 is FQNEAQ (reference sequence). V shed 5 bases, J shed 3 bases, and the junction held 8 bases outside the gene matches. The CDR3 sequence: CASSQPGLDYTGELFF. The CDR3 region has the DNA TGTGCCAGCAGCCAACCGGGACTAGACTACACCGGGGAGCTGTTTTTT.

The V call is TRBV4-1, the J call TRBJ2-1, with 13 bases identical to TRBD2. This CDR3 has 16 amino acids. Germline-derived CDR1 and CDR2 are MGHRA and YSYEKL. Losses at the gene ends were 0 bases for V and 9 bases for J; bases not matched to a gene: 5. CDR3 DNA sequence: TGCGCCAGCAGCCAAGATCGAACTAGCGGGAGGGCTGAGCAGTTCTTC. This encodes CASSQDRTSGRAEQFF.

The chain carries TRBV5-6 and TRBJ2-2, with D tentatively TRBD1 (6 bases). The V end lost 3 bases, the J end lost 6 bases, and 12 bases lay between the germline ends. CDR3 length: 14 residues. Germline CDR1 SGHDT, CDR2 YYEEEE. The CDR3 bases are TGTGCCAGCAGCTGGGAGAAGGGGGCCGGGGAGCTGTTTTTT. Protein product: CASSWEKGAGELFF.

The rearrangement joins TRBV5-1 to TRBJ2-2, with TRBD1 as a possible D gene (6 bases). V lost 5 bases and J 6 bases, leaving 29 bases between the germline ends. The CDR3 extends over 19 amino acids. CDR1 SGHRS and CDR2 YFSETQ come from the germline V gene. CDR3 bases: TGCGCCAGCAGTCACAGTCCCGTAGGGGGATCGATTTTCGCCGGGGAGCTGTTTTTT. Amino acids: CASSHSPVGGSIFAGELFF. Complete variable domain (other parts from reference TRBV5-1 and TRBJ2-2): KAGVTQTPRYLIKTRGQQVTLSCSPISGHRSVSWYQQTPGQGLQFLFEYFSETQRNKGNFPGRFSGRQFSNSRSEMNVSTLELGDSALYLCASSHSPVGGSIFAGELFFGEGSRLTVL.

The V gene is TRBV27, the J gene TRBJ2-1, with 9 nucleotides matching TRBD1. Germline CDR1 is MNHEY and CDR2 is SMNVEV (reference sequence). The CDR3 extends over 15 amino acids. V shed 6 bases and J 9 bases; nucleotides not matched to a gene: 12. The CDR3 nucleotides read TGTGCCAGCAGGCCCGGGACAGGGATAGTGGGTGAGCAGTTCTTC. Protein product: CASRPGTGIVGEQFF.

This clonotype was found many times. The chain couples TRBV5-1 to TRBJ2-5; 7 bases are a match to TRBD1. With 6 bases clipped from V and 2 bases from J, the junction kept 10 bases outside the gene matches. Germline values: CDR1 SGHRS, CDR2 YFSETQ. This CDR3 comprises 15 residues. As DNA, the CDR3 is TGCGCCAGCACCCCCCGGGGACAGCCTCAAGAGACCCAGTACTTC. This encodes CASTPRGQPQETQYF.

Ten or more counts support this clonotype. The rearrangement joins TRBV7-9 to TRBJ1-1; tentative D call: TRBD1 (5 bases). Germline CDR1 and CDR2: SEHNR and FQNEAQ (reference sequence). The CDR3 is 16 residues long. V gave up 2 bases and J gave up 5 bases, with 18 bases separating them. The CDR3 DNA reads TGTGCCAGCAGCTTAAGCCCGGGGGGAATCAGTACTGAAGCTTTCTTT. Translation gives CASSLSPGGISTEAFF.

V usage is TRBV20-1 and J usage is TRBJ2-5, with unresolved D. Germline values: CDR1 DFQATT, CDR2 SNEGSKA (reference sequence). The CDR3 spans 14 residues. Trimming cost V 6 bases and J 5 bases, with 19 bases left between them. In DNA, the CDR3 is TGCAGTGCCGCGCAGACTGGCCTAGGGGAGACCCAGTACTTC. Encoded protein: CSAAQTGLGETQYF.

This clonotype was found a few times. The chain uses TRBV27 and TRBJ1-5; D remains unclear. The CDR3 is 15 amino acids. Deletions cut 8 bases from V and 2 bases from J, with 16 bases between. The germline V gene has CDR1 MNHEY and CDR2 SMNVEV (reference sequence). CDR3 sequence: CASRKFLGGNQPQHF. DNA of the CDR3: TGTGCCAGCCGTAAGTTTTTGGGCGGCAATCAGCCCCAGCATTTT.

CDR3 region: CASSYRDFSYEQYF. The CDR3 nucleotides are TGCGCCAGCAGCTACAGGGATTTCTCCTACGAGCAGTACTTC. The V and J genes are TRBV5-1 and TRBJ2-7; TRBD1 might be the D (6 bases). The CDR3 loop spans 14 amino acids. The germline CDR1 and CDR2 sequences are SGHRS and YFSETQ. V lost 3 bases, J lost 0 bases, and 10 bases lay in between.

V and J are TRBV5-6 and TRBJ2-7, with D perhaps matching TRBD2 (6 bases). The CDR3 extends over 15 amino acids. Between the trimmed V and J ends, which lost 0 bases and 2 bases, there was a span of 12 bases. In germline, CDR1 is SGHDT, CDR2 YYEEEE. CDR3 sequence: CASSLVWRGTYEQYF. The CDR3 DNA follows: TGTGCCAGCAGCTTGGTTTGGCGGGGAACCTACGAGCAGTACTTC.

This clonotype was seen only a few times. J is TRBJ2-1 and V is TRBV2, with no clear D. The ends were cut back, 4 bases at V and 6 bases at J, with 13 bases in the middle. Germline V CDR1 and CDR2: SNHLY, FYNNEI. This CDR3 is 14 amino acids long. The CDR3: CASSVDSLPNEQFF. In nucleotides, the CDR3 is TGTGCCAGCAGTGTAGACTCGTTGCCCAATGAGCAGTTCTTC.

The CDR3 DNA sequence: TGTGCCAGCAGTTACTCCGGACAGGGGACCCAGTACTTC. Translating it yields CASSYSGQGTQYF. The chain couples TRBV6-5 to TRBJ2-5; TRBD1 matches at 8 bases. With 0 bases clipped from V and 7 bases from J, the junction kept 1 base outside the gene matches. The germline V gene has CDR1 MNHEY and CDR2 SVGAGI. CDR3 size: 13 residues.

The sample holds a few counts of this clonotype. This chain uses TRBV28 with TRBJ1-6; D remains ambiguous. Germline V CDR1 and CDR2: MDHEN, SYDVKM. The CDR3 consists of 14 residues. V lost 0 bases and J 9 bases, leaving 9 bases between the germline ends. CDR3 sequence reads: CASSLWQEGSPLHF. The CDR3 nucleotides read TGTGCCAGCAGTTTATGGCAGGAAGGTTCACCCCTCCACTTT.

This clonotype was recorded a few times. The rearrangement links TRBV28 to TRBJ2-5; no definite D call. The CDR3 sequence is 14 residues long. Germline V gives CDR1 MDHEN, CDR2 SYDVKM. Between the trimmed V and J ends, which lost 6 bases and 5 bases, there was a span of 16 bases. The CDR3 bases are TGTGCCAGCAGACTGCTTGGGTCATCCGAGACCCAGTACTTC. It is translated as CASRLLGSSETQYF.

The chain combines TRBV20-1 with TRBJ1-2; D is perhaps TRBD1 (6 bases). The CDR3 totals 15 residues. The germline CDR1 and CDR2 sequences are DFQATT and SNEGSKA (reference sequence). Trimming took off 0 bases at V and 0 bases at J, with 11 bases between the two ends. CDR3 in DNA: TGCAGTGCTAGAGATCTGGACAGTTCTAACTATGGCTACACCTTC. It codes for CSARDLDSSNYGYTF.

The CDR3: CASSYVRVVSAGELFF. DNA for the CDR3: TGTGCCAGCAGTTACGTCCGGGTGGTATCTGCCGGGGAGCTGTTTTTT. This chain uses TRBV6-5 with TRBJ2-2; D remains unclear. V dropped 2 bases and J dropped 6 bases, with 16 bases sitting between them. CDR3 length: 16 amino acids. The germline V gene has CDR1 MNHEY and CDR2 SVGAGI.